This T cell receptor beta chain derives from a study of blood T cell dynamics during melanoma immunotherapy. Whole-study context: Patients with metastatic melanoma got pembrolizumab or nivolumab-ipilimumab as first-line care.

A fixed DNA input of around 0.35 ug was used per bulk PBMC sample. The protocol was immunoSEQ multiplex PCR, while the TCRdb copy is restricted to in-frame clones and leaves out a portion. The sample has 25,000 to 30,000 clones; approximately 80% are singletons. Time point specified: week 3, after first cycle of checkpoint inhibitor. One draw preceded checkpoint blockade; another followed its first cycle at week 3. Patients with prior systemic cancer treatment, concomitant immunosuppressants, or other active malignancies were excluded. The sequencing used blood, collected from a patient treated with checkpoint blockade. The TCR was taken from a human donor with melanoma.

CDR3 DNA: TGTGCCAGCAGCTTAGCGTGGGGAGGCACAGATACGCAGTATTTT. Translated, it gives CASSLAWGGTDTQYF. This chain uses TRBV7-6 with TRBJ2-3, with D tentatively TRBD2 (5 bases). The CDR3 length is 15 residues. Germline V gene data show CDR1 as SGHVS and CDR2 as FNYEAQ. V lost 0 bases and J lost 1, with 8 bases in between.